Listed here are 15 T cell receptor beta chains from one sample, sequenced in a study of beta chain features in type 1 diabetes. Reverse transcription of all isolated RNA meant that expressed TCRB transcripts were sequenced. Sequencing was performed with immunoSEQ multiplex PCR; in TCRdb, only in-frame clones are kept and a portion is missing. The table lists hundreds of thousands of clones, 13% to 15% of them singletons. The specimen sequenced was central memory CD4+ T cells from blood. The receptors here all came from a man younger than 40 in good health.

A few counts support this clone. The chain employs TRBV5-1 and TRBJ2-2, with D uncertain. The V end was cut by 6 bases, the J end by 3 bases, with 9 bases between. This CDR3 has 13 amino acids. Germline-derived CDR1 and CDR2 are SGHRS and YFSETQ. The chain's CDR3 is CASKAQHTGELFF. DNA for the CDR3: TGCGCCAGCAAGGCCCAACACACCGGGGAGCTGTTTTTT.

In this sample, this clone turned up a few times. CDR3 region: CASSQRQGYGYTF. DNA of the CDR3: TGTGCCAGCAGTCAAAGACAGGGGTATGGCTACACCTTC. The V and J genes are TRBV27 and TRBJ1-2; 8 nucleotides align to TRBD1. Germline V gene lookup returns CDR1 MNHEY and CDR2 SMNVEV (reference sequence). The CDR3 is made up of 13 amino acids. Trimming cost V 5 bases and J 5 bases; bases outside gene matches: 4.

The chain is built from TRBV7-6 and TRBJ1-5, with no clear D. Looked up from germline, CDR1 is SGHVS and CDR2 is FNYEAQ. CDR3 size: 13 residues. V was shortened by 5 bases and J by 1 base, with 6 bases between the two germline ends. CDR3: CASSRDSNQPQHF. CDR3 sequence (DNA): TGTGCCAGCAGCCGCGACAGCAATCAGCCCCAGCATTTT.

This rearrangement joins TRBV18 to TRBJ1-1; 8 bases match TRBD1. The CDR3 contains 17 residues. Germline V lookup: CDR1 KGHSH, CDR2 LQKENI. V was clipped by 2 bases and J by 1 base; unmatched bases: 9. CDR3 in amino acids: CASSPVVGTGKNTEAFF. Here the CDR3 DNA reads TGTGCCAGCTCACCAGTTGTAGGGACAGGAAAGAACACTGAAGCTTTCTTT. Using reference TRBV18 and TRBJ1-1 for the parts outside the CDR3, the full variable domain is NAGVMQNPRHLVRRRGQEARLRCSPMKGHSHVYWYRQLPEEGLKFMVYLQKENIIDESGMPKERFSAEFPKEGPSILRIQQVVRGDSAAYFCASSPVVGTGKNTEAFFGQGTRLTVV.

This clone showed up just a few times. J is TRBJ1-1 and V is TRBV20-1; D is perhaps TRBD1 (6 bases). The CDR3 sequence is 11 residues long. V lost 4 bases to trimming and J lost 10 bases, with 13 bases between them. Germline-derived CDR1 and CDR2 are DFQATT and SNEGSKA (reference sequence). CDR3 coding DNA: TGCAGTGCTAAAGGGGGGCTGGGAGCTTTCTTT. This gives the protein CSAKGGLGAFF.

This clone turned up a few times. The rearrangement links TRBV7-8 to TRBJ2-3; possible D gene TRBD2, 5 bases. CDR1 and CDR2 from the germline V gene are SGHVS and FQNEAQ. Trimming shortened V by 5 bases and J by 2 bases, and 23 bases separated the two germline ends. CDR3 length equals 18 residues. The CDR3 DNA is TGTGCCAGCAGCGTAGGTCTCCGCTACGGGGATAACACAGATACGCAGTATTTT. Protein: CASSVGLRYGDNTDTQYF.

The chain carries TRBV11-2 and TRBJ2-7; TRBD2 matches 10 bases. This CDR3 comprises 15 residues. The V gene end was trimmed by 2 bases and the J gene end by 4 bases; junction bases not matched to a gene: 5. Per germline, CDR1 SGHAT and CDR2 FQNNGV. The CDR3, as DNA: TGTGCCAGCAGCTTAATAGCGGGGGGCGGGTACGAGCAGTACTTC. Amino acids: CASSLIAGGGYEQYF.

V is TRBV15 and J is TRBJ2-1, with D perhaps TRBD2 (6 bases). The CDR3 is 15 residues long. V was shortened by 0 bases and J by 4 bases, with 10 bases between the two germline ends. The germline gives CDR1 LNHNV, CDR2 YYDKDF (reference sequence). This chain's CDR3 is CATSREGGEYNEQFF. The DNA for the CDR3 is TGTGCCACCAGCAGAGAAGGCGGGGAGTACAATGAGCAGTTCTTC. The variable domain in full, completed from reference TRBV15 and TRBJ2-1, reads DAMVIQNPRYQVTQFGKPVTLSCSQTLNHNVMYWYQQKSSQAPKLLFHYYDKDFNNEADTPDNFQSRRPNTSFCFLDIRSPGLGDTAMYLCATSREGGEYNEQFFGPGTRLTVL.

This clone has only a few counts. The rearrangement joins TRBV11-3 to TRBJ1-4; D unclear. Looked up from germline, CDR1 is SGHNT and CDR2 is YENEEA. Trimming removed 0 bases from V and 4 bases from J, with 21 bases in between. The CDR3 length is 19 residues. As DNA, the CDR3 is TGTGCCAGCAGCTTAGATATGGCACGTGGCGTCCGAAATAATGAAAAACTGTTTTTT. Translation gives CASSLDMARGVRNNEKLFF.

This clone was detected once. CDR3 loop: CASSVTGTTEAFF. The CDR3 nucleotides read TGTGCCAGCAGCGTAACGGGGACCACTGAAGCTTTCTTT. The chain carries TRBV9 and TRBJ1-1; D possibly corresponds to TRBD1 (5 bases). The CDR3 runs to 13 residues. Trimming shortened V by 1 base and J by 4 bases, and 8 bases separated the two germline ends. CDR1 and CDR2 from the germline V gene are SGDLS and YYNGEE.

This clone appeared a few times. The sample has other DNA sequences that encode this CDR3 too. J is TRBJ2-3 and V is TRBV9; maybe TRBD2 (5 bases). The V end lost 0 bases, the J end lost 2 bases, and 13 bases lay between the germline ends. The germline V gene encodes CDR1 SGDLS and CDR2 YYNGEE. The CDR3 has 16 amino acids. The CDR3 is CASSVGRRTPTDTQYF. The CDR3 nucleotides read TGTGCCAGCAGCGTAGGGAGGAGAACACCCACAGATACGCAGTATTTT.

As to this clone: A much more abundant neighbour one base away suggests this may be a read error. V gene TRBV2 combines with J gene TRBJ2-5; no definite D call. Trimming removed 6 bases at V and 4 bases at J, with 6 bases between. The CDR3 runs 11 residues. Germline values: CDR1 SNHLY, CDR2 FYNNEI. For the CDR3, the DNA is TGTGCCAGCAGCTGGGGAGAGACCCAGTACTTC. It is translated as CASSWGETQYF. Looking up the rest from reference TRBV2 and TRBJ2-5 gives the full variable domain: EPEVTQTPSHQVTQMGQEVILRCVPISNHLYFYWYRQILGQKVEFLVSFYNNEISEKSEIFDDQFSVERPDGSNFTLKIRSTKLEDSAMYFCASSWGETQYFGPGTRLLVL.

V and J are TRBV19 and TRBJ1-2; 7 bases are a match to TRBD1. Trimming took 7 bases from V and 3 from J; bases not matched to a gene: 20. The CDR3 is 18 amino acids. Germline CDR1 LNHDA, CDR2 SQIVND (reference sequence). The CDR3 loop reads CASKGAGTDLPFDYGYTF. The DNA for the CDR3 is TGTGCCAGTAAAGGTGCCGGGACAGACTTGCCCTTTGACTATGGCTACACCTTC.

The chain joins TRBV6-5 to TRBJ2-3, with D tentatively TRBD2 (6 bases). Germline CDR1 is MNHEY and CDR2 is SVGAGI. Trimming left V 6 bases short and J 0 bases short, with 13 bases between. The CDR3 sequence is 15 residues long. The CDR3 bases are TGTGCCAGCAGCACTGGAGGGTCGAGCACAGATACGCAGTATTTT. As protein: CASSTGGSSTDTQYF.

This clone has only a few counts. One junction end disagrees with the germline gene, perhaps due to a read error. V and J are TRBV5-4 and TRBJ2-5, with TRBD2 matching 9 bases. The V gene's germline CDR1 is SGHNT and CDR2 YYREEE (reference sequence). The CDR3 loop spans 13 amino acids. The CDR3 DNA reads TGCGCCAGCAGCCAGGGACTAGCAGAGACCCAGTACTTC. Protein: CASSQGLAETQYF.